This T cell receptor beta chain was captured in a study of technical replicates of blood from several donors. TCRdb keeps only in-frame clones here, not all; method: immunoSEQ multiplex PCR. The profile shows approximately 81,000 clones, more than 80% of them singletons. The TCR originated in a human donor in good health. Some clones in this sample may be carry-over from other donors' samples. Material: PBMCs.

The CDR3 region has the DNA TGTGCCAGCAGCCAAGCTGAGGCCGACGAACGAGGGGAGCTGTTTTTT. Its protein product is CASSQAEADERGELFF. The rearrangement links TRBV14 to TRBJ2-2; no clear D gene. The CDR3 is made up of 16 amino acids. V lost 1 base to trimming and J lost 8 bases, with 17 bases between them. The germline V gene has CDR1 SGHDN and CDR2 FVKESK. The variable domain in full, with the rest retrieved from reference TRBV14 and TRBJ2-2, is EAGVTQFPSHSVIEKGQTVTLRCDPISGHDNLYWYRRVMGKEIKFLLHFVKESKQDESGMPNNRFLAERTGGTYSTLKVQPAELEDSGVYFCASSQAEADERGELFFGEGSRLTVL.